This is a list of T cell receptor beta chains from one sample in a study of CD8 T cells in ankylosing spondylitis. One entry per CDR3 protein, called by TCRdb with MiXCR from the 5' RACE reads. The sample shows over 200,000 distinct CDR3 sequences, about 11% of them seen only once. The specimen was blood, either unsorted or a sorted T cell fraction (not recorded which). Receptors were obtained from a male donor with ankylosing spondylitis or in good health (not recorded which). The CDR3 runs from the conserved cysteine through the conserved F or W. A D gene is named only where the DNA matches it firmly. The size field is filled for only some rows; it gives once, few, many or a size class.

size,length,J,V,D,DNA,CDR3
NA,12,TRBJ2-7,TRBV28,TRBD1,TGTGCCAGCAGTTCCGACAGGGACGAGCAGTACTTC,CASSSDRDEQYF
few,12,TRBJ2-5,TRBV24-1,NA,TGTGCCACCAGTGATTCGTGGGAGACCCAGTACTTC,CATSDSWETQYF
few,17,TRBJ1-6,TRBV28,NA,TGTGCCAGCAGTCCTTCGGGAGGTAGCTCCTATAATTCACCCCTCCACTTT,CASSPSGGSSYNSPLHF
few,15,TRBJ1-2,TRBV6-1,NA,TGTGCCAGCAGGCCCAGGGGAGTGGAGATCTATGGCTACACCTTC,CASRPRGVEIYGYTF
NA,17,TRBJ2-3,TRBV29-1,NA,TGCAGCGTTGGTGGCAGGGGCCAAGGGAGGAAGACAGATACGCAGTATTTT,CSVGGRGQGRKTDTQYF
few,17,TRBJ2-6,TRBV7-3,NA,TGTGCCAGCAGCTTTTCAGCACTAAGCTCTGGGGCCAACGTCCTGACTTTC,CASSFSALSSGANVLTF
NA,13,TRBJ2-7,TRBV21-1,NA,TGTGCCAGCCCACGCTCAGGCTCCTACGAGCAGTACTTC,CASPRSGSYEQYF
NA,16,TRBJ2-5,TRBV5-1,NA,TGCGCCAGCAGCCCGCTCGGGGCGGGGGCCGGGGAGACCCAGTACTTC,CASSPLGAGAGETQYF
many,16,TRBJ2-1,TRBV10-3,NA,TGTGCCATCAGTCCTAGGGACCCTCGGATAGACAATGAGCAGTTCTTC,CAISPRDPRIDNEQFF
many,14,TRBJ2-1,TRBV15,NA,TGTGCCACCAGCAGAGATTCCTGGGGAGATGAGCAGTTCTTC,CATSRDSWGDEQFF
NA,14,TRBJ2-7,TRBV20-1,NA,TGCAGTGCTAAGGACAGCCCCGCGCCCTACGAGCAGTACTTC,CSAKDSPAPYEQYF
many,18,TRBJ2-7,TRBV27,NA,TGTGCCAGCCCCAAGGGGATGGAGGGGAGGCACTCAAGCTACGAGCAGTACTTC,CASPKGMEGRHSSYEQYF
many,12,TRBJ2-3,TRBV5-1,NA,TGCGCCAGCGCAGACCCAGAGACTACGCAGTATTTT,CASADPETTQYF
many,14,TRBJ2-1,TRBV29-1,TRBD1,TGCAGCGTTGATCCGGACAGGGGGCCCGATGAGCAGTTCTTC,CSVDPDRGPDEQFF
NA,16,TRBJ2-1,TRBV7-3,TRBD2,TGTGCCAGCAGCTTAGGGCAGCCGGGGGGGGGCAATGAGCAGTTCTTC,CASSLGQPGGGNEQFF
NA,14,TRBJ2-7,TRBV7-6,NA,TGTGCCAGCAGCTTAGACGGGGGAACCTACGAGCAGTACTTC,CASSLDGGTYEQYF
many,15,TRBJ2-7,TRBV3-1,NA,TGTGCCAGCAGCCAAGATTCGGCGGCGGGACGCGAGCAGTACTTC,CASSQDSAAGREQYF
many,12,TRBJ2-7,TRBV20-1,NA,TGCAGTGCTAGCAGGGGCGGGAACGAGCAGTACTTC,CSASRGGNEQYF
NA,14,TRBJ2-1,TRBV7-2,NA,TGTGCCAGCAAAGTTGGAGGGGCCTACAATGAGCAGTTCTTC,CASKVGGAYNEQFF
many,14,TRBJ1-4,TRBV29-1,TRBD1,TGCAGCGTTCAATCGGACAGGGAGTACGAAAAACTGTTTTTT,CSVQSDREYEKLFF
many,15,TRBJ1-3,TRBV20-1,NA,TGCAGTGCCAAGAGCGGACAGTTCTCTGGAAACACCATATATTTT,CSAKSGQFSGNTIYF
few,15,TRBJ1-2,TRBV9,NA,TGTGCCAGCAGCGTAGGGGGGGATCAATCATATGGCTACACCTTC,CASSVGGDQSYGYTF
many,13,TRBJ1-2,TRBV5-1,NA,TGCGCCAGCAGCTTGAATGGGGCTATGGGCTACACCTTC,CASSLNGAMGYTF
many,17,TRBJ1-6,TRBV5-6,NA,TGTGCCAGCAGCTCGTACACACGGGGTGAGCCTAATTCACCCCTCCACTTT,CASSSYTRGEPNSPLHF
NA,9,TRBJ1-5,TRBV28,NA,TGTGCCGGTCTTCAGCCCCAGCATTTT,CAGLQPQHF
many,14,TRBJ2-1,TRBV12-3/TRBV12-4,NA,TGTGCCAGCAGTTTGCACATGGAAGCCAATGAGCAGTTCTTC,CASSLHMEANEQFF
NA,16,TRBJ2-2,TRBV5-4,NA,TGTGCCAGCAGCTCGCCTAAGGAGGCGAACACCGGGGAGCTGTTTTTT,CASSSPKEANTGELFF
many,18,TRBJ2-7,TRBV12-3/TRBV12-4,TRBD2,TGTGCCAGCAGTTTCCCCGTAGGCGGCGGGGGGGCCGTCCACGAGCAGTACTTC,CASSFPVGGGGAVHEQYF
few,14,TRBJ1-3,TRBV2,NA,TGTGCCAGCAGTGAGAACTTCTCTGGAAACACCATATATTTT,CASSENFSGNTIYF
many,16,TRBJ1-4,TRBV18,TRBD1,TGTGCCAGCTCACTTACCCTCGGGACAGGGGACGAAAAACTGTTTTTT,CASSLTLGTGDEKLFF
few,14,TRBJ2-7,TRBV7-2,NA,TGTGCCAGCAGCTTAATCAGAGGATCCTACGAGCAGTACTTC,CASSLIRGSYEQYF
many,14,TRBJ2-3,TRBV9,TRBD2,TGTGCCAGCAACAAGCGGGGGGACACAGATACGCAGTATTTT,CASNKRGDTDTQYF
NA,15,TRBJ2-2,TRBV20-1,TRBD2,TGCAGTGTCAACTCAGCGGGGGGGCTCCCCGGGGAGCTGTTTTTT,CSVNSAGGLPGELFF
NA,16,TRBJ2-3,TRBV27,NA,TGTGCCAGCAACTCTGCTACTAGACCAATCACAGATACGCAGTATTTT,CASNSATRPITDTQYF
many,14,TRBJ1-5,TRBV6-5,NA,TGTGCCAGCAGTTACCGGTATAGCAATCAGCCCCAGCATTTT,CASSYRYSNQPQHF
many,17,TRBJ2-4,TRBV12-3/TRBV12-4,NA,TGTGCCAGCAGTCCCCCATCTGCAGGGCTAGCCAAAAACATTCAGTACTTC,CASSPPSAGLAKNIQYF
few,16,TRBJ2-5,TRBV5-1,TRBD2,TGCGCCAGCAGCCCCATGCTAGCGGCCCCGCAAGAGACCCAGTACTTC,CASSPMLAAPQETQYF
many,16,TRBJ2-2,TRBV20-1,TRBD2,TGCAGTGCTAGACCACTAGCGGGGAGTGGCACCGGGGAGCTGTTTTTT,CSARPLAGSGTGELFF
NA,12,TRBJ2-7,TRBV6-2/TRBV6-3,NA,TGTGCCAGCACGACAGGCAACTACGAGCAGTACTTC,CASTTGNYEQYF
many,17,TRBJ2-2,TRBV7-2,TRBD2,TGTGCCAGCAGCCCCAGGGGTAGCGGGGGGATCACCGGGGAGCTGTTTTTT,CASSPRGSGGITGELFF
many,15,TRBJ2-7,TRBV20-1,NA,TGCAGTGCTGAACCGGTAAAGGCGGGCCGCTACGAGCAGTACTTC,CSAEPVKAGRYEQYF
NA,15,TRBJ2-7,TRBV12-3/TRBV12-4,NA,TGTGCCAGCAGTTTAAACTTCCTCAGCTCCTACGAGCAGTACTTC,CASSLNFLSSYEQYF
NA,18,TRBJ2-2,TRBV11-2,TRBD2,TGTGCCAGCAGCCTCCCGGGACTAGCGGGATGGGCTACCGGGGAGCTGTTTTTT,CASSLPGLAGWATGELFF
NA,14,TRBJ2-5,TRBV15,NA,TGTGCCACCAGCAGCCAGGGGGGTAAGGAGACCCAGTACTTC,CATSSQGGKETQYF
few,15,TRBJ2-5,TRBV15,TRBD1,TGTGCCACCAGCAATGGAGGGACAGGCCAAGAGACCCAGTACTTC,CATSNGGTGQETQYF
many,15,TRBJ2-5,TRBV7-2,NA,TGTGCCAGCAGCTTTAACTGGGGGCCTCAAGAGACCCAGTACTTC,CASSFNWGPQETQYF
NA,15,TRBJ2-2,TRBV12-3/TRBV12-4,NA,TGTGCCAGCAGTTCAGGCCCGGTGGGCACCGGGGAGCTGTTTTTT,CASSSGPVGTGELFF
many,14,TRBJ2-7,TRBV7-2,NA,TGTGCCAGCAGCTTAGTGGTGCGAACCTACGAGCAGTACTTC,CASSLVVRTYEQYF
many,14,TRBJ1-2,TRBV30,TRBD1,TGTGCCTGGATATGGACAGGGGGAAGTGGTGGCTACACCTTC,CAWIWTGGSGGYTF
many,15,TRBJ2-1,TRBV28,TRBD2,TGTGCCAGCAGTTTACTAGCGGGGGGGCCAAATGAGCAGTTCTTC,CASSLLAGGPNEQFF
few,14,TRBJ1-5,TRBV20-1,NA,TGCAGTGCTAGAGATGAGAGGGACAATCAGCCCCAGCATTTT,CSARDERDNQPQHF
many,16,TRBJ1-5,TRBV20-1,NA,TGCAGTGCCTCTCCCCCATGGGGGGAGAGCAATCAGCCCCAGCATTTT,CSASPPWGESNQPQHF